This T cell receptor (beta chain) is from a study of T cell repertoires in cytomegalovirus infection. As for the study in general: Public TCR beta signatures marked donors with CMV infection and the matching HLA. Whole-study findings and limits: There were carriers of CMV plus the relevant HLA, and cumulative public TCR beta family frequency identified them. Within the response measured ex vivo, HLA-C-restricted CMV-specific TCR beta clonotypes were dominant.

J lost 3 bases, V lost 4 bases, and 9 bases had no gene match. The CDR3 consists of 16 residues. The germline V gene has CDR1 SEHNR and CDR2 FQNEAQ (reference sequence). This clonotype has ten or more counts. Its antigen is unidentified. TCRdb analysed the reads with MiXCR anew, one entry per CDR3 protein. The table lists 560,000 or so distinct CDR3 sequences, more than 15% of them singletons. This receptor was identified in a human donor in good health (CMV status not recorded). Some clones in this sample may be carry-over from other donors' samples. The V call is TRBV7-9, the J call TRBJ1-2, with 9 bases fitting TRBD1. The sequencing sample was made of CD8+ T cells from PBMCs. CDR3 region: CASSSPEQGAYYGYTF. CDR3 bases: TGTGCCAGCAGCTCGCCCGAACAGGGGGCCTACTATGGCTACACCTTC.